This TCR beta chain emerged from a study of post-analysis software for immune sequencing data. General study results and limits: Among multiple sclerosis patients, normalized Chao1 diversity was significantly below that of controls. TRBV segments more frequent in patients than in controls numbered several and included TRBV5-6, TRBV5-1 and TRBV20-1. By F measure, strong co-clustering occurred among samples prepared in the same batch.

Germline V lookup: CDR1 SGHTA, CDR2 FQGNSA. The germline V and J ends were trimmed by 2 bases and 10 bases, with 9 bases remaining between them. The CDR3 spans 12 residues. Unique-molecular-identifier-tagged TCR beta cDNA libraries were used. Input of roughly 1 to 11 million T cells yielded roughly 0.5 million cDNA molecules. TCRdb recomputed calls from the PCR reads with MiXCR, one row per CDR3 protein. Of around 400,000 distinct CDR3 sequences listed, roughly 40% are singletons. As to this clonotype: Its antigen is undetermined.

This sequence joins TRBV7-2 and TRBJ2-1, with a weak D call TRBD1 (5 bases). Material for sequencing was blood. This clonotype originated in a girl aged 2 to 10 with multiple sclerosis. The CDR3 here is CASSLSYREQFF. CDR3 coding DNA: TGTGCCAGCAGCTTAAGTTACAGGGAGCAGTTCTTC.